This T cell receptor beta chain was recovered during a study of blood T cells in healthy people across ages. Unmatched junction bases numbered 2, after V lost 0 bases and J lost 1 base. CDR3 size: 15 residues. Germline V CDR1 and CDR2: MGHRA, YSYEKL. This clonotype was picked up a small number of times. The target antigen is unknown. Findings of the study overall: In long-lived donors, naive CD4+ cell counts and diversity exceeded those of aged donors.

Individuals who donated were healthy Caucasians from Russia aged roughly 6 to 100. Then a second PCR, running roughly 7 to 11 cycles, was carried out with a sample-barcoded 5' primer and a J-beta primer mix. TCRdb fed the 5' RACE reads into MiXCR, producing one record per CDR3 protein. The sample consists of approximately 1.5 million distinct CDR3 sequences, around 35% of them appearing once. This receptor was taken from a woman between 25 and 40 years old in good health. Sequenced material: blood. The chain carries TRBV4-1 and TRBJ1-2; TRBD1 aligns across 7 bases. The CDR3 reads CASSQEGDSNYGYTF. DNA of the CDR3: TGCGCCAGCAGCCAAGAGGGGGACAGTAACTATGGCTACACCTTC.